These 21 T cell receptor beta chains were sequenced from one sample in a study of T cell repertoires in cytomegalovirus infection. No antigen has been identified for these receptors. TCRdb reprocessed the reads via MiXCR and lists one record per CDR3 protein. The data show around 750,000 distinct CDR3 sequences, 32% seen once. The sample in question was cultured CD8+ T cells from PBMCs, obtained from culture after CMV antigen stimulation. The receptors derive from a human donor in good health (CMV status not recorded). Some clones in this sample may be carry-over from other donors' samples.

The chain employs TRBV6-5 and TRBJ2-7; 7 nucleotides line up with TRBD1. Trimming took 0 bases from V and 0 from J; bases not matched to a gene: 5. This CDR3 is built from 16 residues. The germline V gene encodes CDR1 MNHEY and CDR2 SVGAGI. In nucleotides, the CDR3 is TGTGCCAGCAGTTACTCACCGACAGGGAGCTCCTACGAGCAGTACTTC. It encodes CASSYSPTGSSYEQYF.

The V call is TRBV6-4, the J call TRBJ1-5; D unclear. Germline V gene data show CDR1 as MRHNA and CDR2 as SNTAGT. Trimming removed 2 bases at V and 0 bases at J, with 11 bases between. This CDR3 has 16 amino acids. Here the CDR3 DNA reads TGTGCCAGCAGTGACAGTTCCTTCTATAGCAATCAGCCCCAGCATTTT. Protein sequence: CASSDSSFYSNQPQHF.

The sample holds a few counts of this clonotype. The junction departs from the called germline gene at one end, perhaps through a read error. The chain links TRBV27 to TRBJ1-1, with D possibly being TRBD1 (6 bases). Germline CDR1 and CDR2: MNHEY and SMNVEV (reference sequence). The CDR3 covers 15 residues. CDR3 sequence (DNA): TGTGCCAGCAGTCAGCGAGGGGGTAGGAACGCTGAAGCTTTCTTT. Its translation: CASSQRGGRNAEAFF.

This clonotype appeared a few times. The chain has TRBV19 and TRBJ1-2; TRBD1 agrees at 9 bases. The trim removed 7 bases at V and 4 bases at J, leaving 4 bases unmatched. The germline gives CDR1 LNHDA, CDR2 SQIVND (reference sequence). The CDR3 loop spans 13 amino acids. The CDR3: CASTLTGGYGYTF. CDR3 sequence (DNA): TGTGCCAGTACCTTGACAGGGGGCTATGGCTACACCTTC.

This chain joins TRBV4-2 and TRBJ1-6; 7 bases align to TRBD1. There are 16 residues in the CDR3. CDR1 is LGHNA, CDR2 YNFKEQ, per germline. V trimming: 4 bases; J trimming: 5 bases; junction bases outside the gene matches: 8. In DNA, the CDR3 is TGTGCCAGCAGCCTACTTGGACAGGACGATAATTCACCCCTCCACTTT. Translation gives CASSLLGQDDNSPLHF.

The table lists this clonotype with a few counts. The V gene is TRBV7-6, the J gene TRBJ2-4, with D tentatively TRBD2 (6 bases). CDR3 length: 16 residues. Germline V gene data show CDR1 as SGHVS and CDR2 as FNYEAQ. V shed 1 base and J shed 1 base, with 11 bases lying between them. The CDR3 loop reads CASSLGLGFAKNIQYF. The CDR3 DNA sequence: TGTGCCAGCAGCTTAGGACTAGGTTTTGCCAAAAACATTCAGTACTTC.

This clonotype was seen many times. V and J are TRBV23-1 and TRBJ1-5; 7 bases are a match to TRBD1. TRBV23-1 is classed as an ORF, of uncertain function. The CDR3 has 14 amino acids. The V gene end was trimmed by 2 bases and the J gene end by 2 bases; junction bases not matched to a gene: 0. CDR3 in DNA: TGCGCCAGCAGTCAAACAGGGGGCAATCAGCCCCAGCATTTT. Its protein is CASSQTGGNQPQHF.

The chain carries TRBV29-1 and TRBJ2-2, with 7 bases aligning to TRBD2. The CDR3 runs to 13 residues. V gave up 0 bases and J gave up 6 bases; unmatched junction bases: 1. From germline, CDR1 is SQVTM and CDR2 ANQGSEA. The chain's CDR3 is CSVEESGAGELFF. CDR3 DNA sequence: TGCAGCGTTGAAGAGAGCGGGGCCGGGGAGCTGTTTTTT.

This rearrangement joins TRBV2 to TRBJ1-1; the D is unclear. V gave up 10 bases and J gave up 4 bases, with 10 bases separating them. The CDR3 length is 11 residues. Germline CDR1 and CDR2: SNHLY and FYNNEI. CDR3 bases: TGTGCCACCCCCCGCATCACTGAAGCTTTCTTT. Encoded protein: CATPRITEAFF.

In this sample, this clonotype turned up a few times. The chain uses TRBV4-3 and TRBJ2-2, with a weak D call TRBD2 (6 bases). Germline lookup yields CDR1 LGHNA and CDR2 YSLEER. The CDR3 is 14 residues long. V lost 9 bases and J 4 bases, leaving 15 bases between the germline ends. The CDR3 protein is CASSGTATTGELFF. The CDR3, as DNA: TGCGCCAGTTCCGGGACTGCCACCACCGGGGAGCTGTTTTTT.

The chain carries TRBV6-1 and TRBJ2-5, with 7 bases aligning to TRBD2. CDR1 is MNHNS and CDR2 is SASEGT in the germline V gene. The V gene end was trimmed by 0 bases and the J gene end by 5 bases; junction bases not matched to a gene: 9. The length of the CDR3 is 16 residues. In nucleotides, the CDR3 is TGTGCCAGCAGTGAAGCGCTTCCGGGGGGAGGCGAGACCCAGTACTTC. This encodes CASSEALPGGGETQYF.

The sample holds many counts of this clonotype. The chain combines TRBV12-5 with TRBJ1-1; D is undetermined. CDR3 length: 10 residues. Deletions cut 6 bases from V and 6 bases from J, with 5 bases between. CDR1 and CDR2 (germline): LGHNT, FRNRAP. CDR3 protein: CASGFPEAFF. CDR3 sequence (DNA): TGTGCTAGTGGCTTTCCTGAAGCTTTCTTT.

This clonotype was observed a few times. DNA of the CDR3: TGTGCCAGCAGGGGACAGGGGGCAACTAATGAAAAACTGTTTTTT. It encodes CASRGQGATNEKLFF. The J gene is TRBJ1-4, the V gene TRBV5-6, with 11 positions matching TRBD1. The trim removed 5 bases at V and 0 bases at J, leaving 0 bases unmatched. The CDR3 has 15 residues. Germline lookup yields CDR1 SGHDT and CDR2 YYEEEE.

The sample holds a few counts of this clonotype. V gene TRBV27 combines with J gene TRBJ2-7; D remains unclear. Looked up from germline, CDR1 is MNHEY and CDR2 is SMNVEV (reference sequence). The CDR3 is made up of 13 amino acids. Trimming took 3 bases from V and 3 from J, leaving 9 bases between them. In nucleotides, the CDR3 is TGTGCCAGCAGTTTTACAGTTAACTACGAGCAGTACTTC. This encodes CASSFTVNYEQYF.

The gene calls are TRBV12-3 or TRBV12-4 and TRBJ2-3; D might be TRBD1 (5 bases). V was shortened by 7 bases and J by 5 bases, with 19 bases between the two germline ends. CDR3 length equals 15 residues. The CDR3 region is CASTLTGALGDTQYF. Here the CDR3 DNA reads TGTGCCAGCACTCTTACAGGTGCCCTCGGAGATACGCAGTATTTT.

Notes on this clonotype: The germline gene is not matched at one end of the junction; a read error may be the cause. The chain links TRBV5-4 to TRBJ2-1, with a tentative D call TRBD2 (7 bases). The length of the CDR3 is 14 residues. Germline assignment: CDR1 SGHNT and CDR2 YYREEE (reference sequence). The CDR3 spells CASSNPSRGQGQVF. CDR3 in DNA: TGTGCCAGCAGCAACCCTTCGCGGGGGCAGGGTCAGGTCTTC.

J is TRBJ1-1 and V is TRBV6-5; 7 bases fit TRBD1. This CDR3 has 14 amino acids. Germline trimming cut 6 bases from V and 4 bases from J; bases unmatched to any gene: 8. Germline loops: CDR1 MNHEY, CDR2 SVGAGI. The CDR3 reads CASRTGNEVTEAFF. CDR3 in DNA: TGTGCCAGCAGGACAGGGAACGAGGTCACTGAAGCTTTCTTT.

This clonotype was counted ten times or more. The CDR3 DNA follows: TGTGCCATCAGGCCCATCGGACAGGGCGGTGGCACCGGGGAGCTGTTTTTT. Its protein is CAIRPIGQGGGTGELFF. The gene calls are TRBV10-3 and TRBJ2-2; 8 positions match TRBD1. The V and J ends lost 6 bases and 4 bases, in that order; junction bases with no gene match: 13. The CDR3 totals 17 residues. Germline V CDR1 and CDR2: ENHRY, SYGVKD.

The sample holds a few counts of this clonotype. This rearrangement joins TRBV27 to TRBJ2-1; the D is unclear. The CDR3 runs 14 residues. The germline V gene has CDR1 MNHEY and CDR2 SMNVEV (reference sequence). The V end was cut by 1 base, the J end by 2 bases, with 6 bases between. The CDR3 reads CASSLYRAYNEQFF. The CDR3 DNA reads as TGTGCCAGCAGTTTATACAGAGCCTACAATGAGCAGTTCTTC.

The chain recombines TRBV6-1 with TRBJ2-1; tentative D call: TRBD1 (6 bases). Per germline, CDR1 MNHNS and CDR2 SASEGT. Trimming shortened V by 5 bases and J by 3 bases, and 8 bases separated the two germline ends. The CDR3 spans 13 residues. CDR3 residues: CASSRQDYNEQFF. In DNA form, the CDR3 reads TGTGCCAGCAGTCGACAGGACTACAATGAGCAGTTCTTC.

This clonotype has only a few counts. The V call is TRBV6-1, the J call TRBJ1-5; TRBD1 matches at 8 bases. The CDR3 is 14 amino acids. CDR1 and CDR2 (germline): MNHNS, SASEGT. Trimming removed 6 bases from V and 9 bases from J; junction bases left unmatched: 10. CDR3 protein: CASSSDRGRMPQHF. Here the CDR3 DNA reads TGTGCCAGCAGCTCAGACAGGGGTCGGATGCCCCAGCATTTT.